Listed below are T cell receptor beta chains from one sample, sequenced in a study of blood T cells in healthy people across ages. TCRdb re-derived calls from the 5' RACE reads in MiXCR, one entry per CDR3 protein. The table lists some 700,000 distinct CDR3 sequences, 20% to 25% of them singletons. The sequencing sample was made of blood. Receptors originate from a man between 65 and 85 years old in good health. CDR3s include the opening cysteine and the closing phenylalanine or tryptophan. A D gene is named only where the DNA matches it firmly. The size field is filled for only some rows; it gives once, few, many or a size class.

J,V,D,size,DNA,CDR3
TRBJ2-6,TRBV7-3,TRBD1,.,TGTGCCAGCAGGCCGATAACCGGGACAGATGGGGCCAACGTCCTGACTTTC,CASRPITGTDGANVLTF
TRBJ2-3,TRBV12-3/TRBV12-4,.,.,TGTGCCAGCACTCGGACACTTAGCACAGATACGCAGTATTTT,CASTRTLSTDTQYF
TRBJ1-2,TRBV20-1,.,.,TGCGGTGCTGTACAGGTCTACTATGGCTACACCTTC,CGAVQVYYGYTF
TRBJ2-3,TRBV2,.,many,TGTGCCAGCAGTGAAGCGCTTCCCGCCTCAGATACGCAGTATTTT,CASSEALPASDTQYF
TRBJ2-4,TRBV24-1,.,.,TGTGCCACCAGTCAGACGGGCCGAAACATTCAGTACTTC,CATSQTGRNIQYF
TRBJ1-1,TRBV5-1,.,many,TGCGCCAGCAGCCTCACCGGCAGGGCGGGTGAAGCTTTCTTT,CASSLTGRAGEAFF
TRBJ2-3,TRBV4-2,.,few,TGTGCCAGCAAGGGAGGACTAAGCACAGATACGCAGTATTTT,CASKGGLSTDTQYF
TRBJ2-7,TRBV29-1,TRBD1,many,TGCAGCGTTAAAGGGACAGATCCTTACTCGCAGTACTTC,CSVKGTDPYSQYF
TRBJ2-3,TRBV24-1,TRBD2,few,TGTGCCACCAGTAGCAGCGGGGAATACACAGATACGCAGTATTTT,CATSSSGEYTDTQYF
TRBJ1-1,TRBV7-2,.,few,TGTGCCAGCAGCCCCCGTCGGGACTCCGTGAACACTGAAGCTTTCTTT,CASSPRRDSVNTEAFF
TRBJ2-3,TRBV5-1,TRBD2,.,TGCGCCAGCAGCTTATTAGCGGGAGAGACTAGCACAGATACGCAGTATTTT,CASSLLAGETSTDTQYF
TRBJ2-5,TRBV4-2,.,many,TGTGCCAGCAGCCAAGATGTGGCAGGGAAACAGACCCAGTACTTC,CASSQDVAGKQTQYF
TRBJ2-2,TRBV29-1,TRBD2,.,TGCAGCGTTGATGTTGGCGGGGGGCTCACCGGGGAGCTGTTTTTT,CSVDVGGGLTGELFF
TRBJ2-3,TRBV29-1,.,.,TGCAGCGTTGAAGAGGGTTCAGATACGCAGTATTTT,CSVEEGSDTQYF
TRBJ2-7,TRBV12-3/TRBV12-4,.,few,TGTGCCAGCGGTTTAGCGCTTGGGCCTTTGGGGGAGCAGTACTTC,CASGLALGPLGEQYF
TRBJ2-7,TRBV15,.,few,TGTGCCACCAGCAGATTGGGTTACGACGAGCAGTACTTC,CATSRLGYDEQYF
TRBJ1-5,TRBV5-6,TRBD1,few,TGTGCCAGCAGCTGGGGACAGCTGGGCAATCAGCCCCAGCATTTT,CASSWGQLGNQPQHF
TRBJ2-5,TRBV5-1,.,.,TGCGCCAGCAGCTTGTTACCGGCAGTCGGAGAGACCCAGTACTTC,CASSLLPAVGETQYF
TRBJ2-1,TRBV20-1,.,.,TGCAGTGCTAGATCCCACAGACAGGAGAACTCCTACAATGAGCAGTTCTTC,CSARSHRQENSYNEQFF
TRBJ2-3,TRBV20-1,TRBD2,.,TGCAGTGCTAGAGATGCGAGCGGGAGGCTCAGAGATACGCAGTATTTT,CSARDASGRLRDTQYF
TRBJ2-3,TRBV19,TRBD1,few,TGTGCCAGTAGTCCGGGACAGGGAAACACAGATACGCAGTATTTT,CASSPGQGNTDTQYF
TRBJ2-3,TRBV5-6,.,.,TGTGCCAGCAGCTTGGGACCCACCCCAGGGGATACGCAGTATTTT,CASSLGPTPGDTQYF
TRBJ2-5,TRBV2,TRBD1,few,TGTGCCAGCACCGGACAGGGGAGGTATGAGCAGTACTTC,CASTGQGRYEQYF
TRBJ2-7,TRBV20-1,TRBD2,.,TGCAGTGCTAGAGATAAGGGTAGCGGGAACTACGAGCAGTACTTC,CSARDKGSGNYEQYF
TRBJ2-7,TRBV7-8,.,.,TGTGCCAGCAGCTTAGTTTCCAGCCCTTACTACGAGCAGTACTTC,CASSLVSSPYYEQYF
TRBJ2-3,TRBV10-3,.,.,TGTGCCATCAGGAGGGACACCCGAGCGCAGTATTTT,CAIRRDTRAQYF
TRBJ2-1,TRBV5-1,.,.,TGCGCCAGCAGCTCTGGGTTTGAGGGTGAGCAGTTCTTC,CASSSGFEGEQFF
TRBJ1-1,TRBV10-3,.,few,TGTGCCATCAGTGAGGAGGGGCGAAACACTGAAGCTTTCTTT,CAISEEGRNTEAFF
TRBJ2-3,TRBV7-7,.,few,TGTGCCAGCAGCGCAGACACGGGACCCACAGATACGCAGTATTTT,CASSADTGPTDTQYF
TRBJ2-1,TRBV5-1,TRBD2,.,TGCGCCAGCAGCTTGGAGGCGGGGGGGCTGAGTGAGCAGTTCTTC,CASSLEAGGLSEQFF
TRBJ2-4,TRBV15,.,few,TGTGCCACCAGCAGAGGGGGGCTGGTCGATCAGTACTTC,CATSRGGLVDQYF
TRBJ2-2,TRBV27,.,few,TGTGCCAGCAGTCCAGGACGGGGGGCCACCGGGGAGCTGTTTTTT,CASSPGRGATGELFF
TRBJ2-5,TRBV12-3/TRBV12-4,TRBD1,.,TGTGCCAGCAGTTTGGAGACAGGGACCGGTTTGACCCAGTACTTC,CASSLETGTGLTQYF
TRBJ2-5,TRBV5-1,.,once,TGCGCCAGCAGCTTGTTTGCAGGGACAAGCGAACAAGGGACCCAGTACTTC,CASSLFAGTSEQGTQYF
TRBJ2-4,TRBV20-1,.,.,TGCAGTGCCGAAATCAGGGGCGGCAAAAACATTCAGTACTTC,CSAEIRGGKNIQYF
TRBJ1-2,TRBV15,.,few,TGTGCCACCAGCAGGGGAGGATCTGGCTACACCTTC,CATSRGGSGYTF
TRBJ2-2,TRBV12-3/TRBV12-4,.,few,TGTGCCAGCAGTTGGGACAAAGGGACTCTCCGGTCCGGGGAGCTGTTTTTT,CASSWDKGTLRSGELFF
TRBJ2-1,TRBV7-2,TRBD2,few,TGTGCCAGCAGCTTAGTCCAGACTAGCTCTGGCTCCTACAATGAGCAGTTCTTC,CASSLVQTSSGSYNEQFF
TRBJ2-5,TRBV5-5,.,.,TGTGCCAGCAGCTTAAGCGGACACTCGGAGGAGACCCAGTACTTC,CASSLSGHSEETQYF
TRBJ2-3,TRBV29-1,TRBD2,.,TGCAGCTCGAAGCCGGGGGGTAGCACAGATACGCAGTATTTT,CSSKPGGSTDTQYF
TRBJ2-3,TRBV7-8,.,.,TGTGCCAGCAGCTCGCAGGGAGTTGCGCAGTATTTT,CASSSQGVAQYF
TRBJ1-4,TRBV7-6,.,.,TGTGCCAGCAGCTTACAACAGCTAAATGAAAAACTGTTTTTT,CASSLQQLNEKLFF
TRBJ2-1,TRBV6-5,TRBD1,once,TGTGCCAGCTGCCGGACAGGGCCGTACAATGAGCAGTTCTTC,CASCRTGPYNEQFF
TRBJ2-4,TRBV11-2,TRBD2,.,TGTGCCAGCAGCTTAAGCTCGGTGGCGGGAGTCAAAAACATTCAGTACTTC,CASSLSSVAGVKNIQYF
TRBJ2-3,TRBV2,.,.,TGTGCCAGCGGTGAGGGCGACTTGAGGGATACGCAGTATTTT,CASGEGDLRDTQYF
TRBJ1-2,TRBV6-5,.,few,TGTGCCAGCAGCCGCAAGGGGAACTATGGCTACACCTTC,CASSRKGNYGYTF
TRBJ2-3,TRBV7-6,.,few,TGTGCCAGCAGCTTAGTGGGATTTGGGGATACGCAGTATTTT,CASSLVGFGDTQYF
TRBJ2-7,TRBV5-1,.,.,TGCGCCAGCAGCTTGGTTTCTTCCGGGATTCCCTACGAGCAGTACTTC,CASSLVSSGIPYEQYF
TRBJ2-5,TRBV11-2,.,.,TGTGCCAGCAGCTCCAGCCCACACGGGACCCAGTACTTC,CASSSSPHGTQYF
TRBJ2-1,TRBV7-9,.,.,TGTGCCAGCAGCTTAGGCCCAGGGTTATCGTTCTTC,CASSLGPGLSFF
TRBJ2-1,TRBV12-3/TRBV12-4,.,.,TGTGCCAGCAGTCCCAGACATGGAGCGGCCAATGAGCAGTTCTTC,CASSPRHGAANEQFF
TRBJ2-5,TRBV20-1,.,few,TGCAGTGCTAGAGATTTCCTAACCCTCCAAGAGACCCAGTACTTC,CSARDFLTLQETQYF